The 23 T cell receptor beta chains presented below share a single source sample, sequenced in a study of Graves' ophthalmopathy and Graves' hyperthyroidism. RNA served as the template for amplifying TCR beta CDR3 regions. HTBI primers were used in a first-round RT-PCR, which preceded a second-round multiplex PCR. One entry per CDR3 protein, called by TCRdb with MiXCR from the multiplex PCR reads. This table holds a few hundred thousand distinct CDR3 sequences, about 16% found once. The sequencing sample was made of peripheral blood. The receptors derive from a woman aged 18-29 years with Graves' ophthalmopathy.

CDR3 sequence: CASSEGRADTYEQYF. In DNA, the CDR3 is TGTGCCAGCAGTGAGGGGAGGGCAGACACCTACGAGCAGTACTTC. The chain couples TRBV25-1 to TRBJ2-7; 7 bases match TRBD2. Germline V gene lookup returns CDR1 MGHDK and CDR2 SYGVNS. V lost 3 bases and J lost 2; bases outside the gene matches: 7. The CDR3 is 15 amino acids.

This clonotype was found many times. The chain joins TRBV24-1 to TRBJ2-2, with 11 positions matching TRBD1. The CDR3 is made up of 16 amino acids. V dropped 3 bases and J dropped 5; count of bases not matched to a gene: 4. Germline lookup yields CDR1 KGHDR and CDR2 SFDVKD. CDR3 nucleotide sequence: TGTGCCACCAGTGATCTAGGACAGGGGGCGACCGGGGAGCTGTTTTTT. Its protein product is CATSDLGQGATGELFF.

This clonotype appeared a few times. For the CDR3, the DNA is TGTGCCAGCAGCCCCCTAGGGGGGGATATCCAGTACTTC. It is translated as CASSPLGGDIQYF. The V and J genes are TRBV3-1 and TRBJ2-5; a possible D gene is TRBD2 (7 bases). From germline, CDR1 is LGHDT and CDR2 YNNKEL (reference sequence). This CDR3 region has 13 residues. Deletions cut 4 bases from V and 10 bases from J, with 16 bases between.

This clonotype was seen repeatedly, ten times or more. This chain uses TRBV5-1 with TRBJ1-1; tentatively, D is TRBD1 (6 bases). The V end lost 2 bases, the J end lost 8 bases, and 13 bases lay between the germline ends. The germline V gene has CDR1 SGHRS and CDR2 YFSETQ. This CDR3 is 13 amino acids long. The CDR3 nucleotides are TGCGCCAGCAGCTTCCACGGACAGACCGAAGCTTTCTTT. It encodes CASSFHGQTEAFF.

This clonotype was seen repeatedly, ten times or more. The chain is built from TRBV6-5 and TRBJ2-7; 7 bases match TRBD1. Germline CDR1 and CDR2: MNHEY and SVGAGI. The CDR3 has 14 amino acids. V lost 4 bases to trimming and J lost 0 bases; unmatched junction nucleotides: 3. The CDR3 nucleotides read TGTGCCAGCAGTTGGACAGGCCCCTCCTACGAGCAGTACTTC. Translating gives CASSWTGPSYEQYF.

This clonotype was seen repeatedly, ten times or more. The V gene is TRBV14, the J gene TRBJ1-1; TRBD1 matches 9 bases. CDR3 length: 16 residues. Germline CDR1 SGHDN, CDR2 FVKESK. The V and J ends lost 2 bases and 0 bases, in that order; junction bases with no gene match: 4. This chain's CDR3 is CASSQRGTGLNTEAFF. The CDR3 DNA follows: TGTGCCAGCAGCCAAAGGGGGACAGGGTTGAACACTGAAGCTTTCTTT.

In its sample, this clonotype was seen a few times. The J gene is TRBJ2-5, the V gene TRBV20-1; D gene ambiguous. V shed 3 bases and J shed 1 base, with 3 bases lying between them. Germline CDR1 reads DFQATT; CDR2 reads SNEGSKA (reference sequence). The CDR3 has 11 amino acids. The CDR3 sequence: CSASTQETQYF. CDR3 nucleotide sequence: TGCAGTGCTAGTACCCAAGAGACCCAGTACTTC.

This clonotype was counted many times. This chain links TRBV5-6 with TRBJ2-7; D is ambiguous. The CDR3 runs to 14 residues. Trimming removed 4 bases at V and 1 base at J, with 12 bases between. The germline V gene has CDR1 SGHDT and CDR2 YYEEEE. In nucleotides, the CDR3 is TGTGCCAGCAGCCTTGAAAGAAAATCCTACGAGCAGTACTTC. Amino acids: CASSLERKSYEQYF.

The V call is TRBV20-1, the J call TRBJ2-4; the match to TRBD1 covers 7 bases. CDR1 and CDR2 (germline): DFQATT, SNEGSKA (reference sequence). The V gene end was trimmed by 0 bases and the J gene end by 6 bases; junction bases not matched to a gene: 2. This CDR3 spans 13 amino acids. CDR3 protein: CSARETGRNIQYF. CDR3 DNA sequence: TGCAGTGCTAGAGAGACAGGGAGAAACATTCAGTACTTC.

The CDR3, as DNA: TGTGCCAGTAGTACAGGGACTAGCGGCGAGCAGTACTTC. It codes for CASSTGTSGEQYF. The V and J genes are TRBV19 and TRBJ2-7; 11 bases are shared with TRBD2. Germline CDR1 LNHDA, CDR2 SQIVND (reference sequence). Trimming took 4 bases from V and 6 from J; bases not matched to a gene: 2. The CDR3 consists of 13 residues.

This clonotype occurred many times. The chain links TRBV19 to TRBJ2-2; 7 nucleotides align to TRBD1. CDR3 size: 15 residues. Germline V lookup: CDR1 LNHDA, CDR2 SQIVND (reference sequence). V trimming: 4 bases; J trimming: 1 base; junction bases outside the gene matches: 3. Here the CDR3 reads CASSTRQGNTGELFF. The CDR3 coding sequence is TGTGCCAGTAGTACTAGACAGGGGAACACCGGGGAGCTGTTTTTT.

Here the CDR3 reads CASSYGRAGNTIYF. In nucleotides, the CDR3 is TGTGCCAGCAGTTACGGCAGGGCTGGAAACACCATATATTTT. This rearrangement joins TRBV6-5 to TRBJ1-3, with D possibly matching TRBD1 (5 bases). CDR3 length equals 14 residues. V was pared by 2 bases and J by 2 bases, with 7 bases between. CDR1 MNHEY and CDR2 SVGAGI come from the germline V gene.

This clonotype showed up many times. The gene calls are TRBV19 and TRBJ2-7; 8 bases fit TRBD1. The V and J ends lost 9 bases and 3 bases, in that order; junction bases with no gene match: 13. The germline gives CDR1 LNHDA, CDR2 SQIVND (reference sequence). This CDR3 comprises 15 residues. CDR3 in DNA: TGTGCCAGCGGACCCAACAGGGGGATTAACTACGAGCAGTACTTC. Translation: CASGPNRGINYEQYF.

The sample holds many counts of this clonotype. This chain connects TRBV2 to TRBJ1-1; 12 nucleotides agree with TRBD1. Germline V lookup: CDR1 SNHLY, CDR2 FYNNEI. The CDR3 sequence is 17 residues long. Trimming removed 5 bases from V and 4 bases from J; junction bases left unmatched: 11. The CDR3 sequence: CASSRRGDRGQGTEAFF. DNA for the CDR3: TGTGCCAGCAGTCGAAGGGGGGACAGGGGGCAGGGCACTGAAGCTTTCTTT.

This clonotype was seen ten or more times. This chain joins TRBV5-1 and TRBJ1-1; tentative D call: TRBD1 (6 bases). The CDR3 spans 15 residues. Per the germline V gene, CDR1 is SGHRS and CDR2 is YFSETQ. Trimming took off 4 bases at V and 4 bases at J, with 17 bases between the two ends. The DNA of the CDR3 is TGCGCCAGCAGCGTGGGACAAATCTTAGGCACTGAAGCTTTCTTT. The encoded protein is CASSVGQILGTEAFF.

This clonotype has ten or more counts. This rearrangement joins TRBV11-3 to TRBJ1-3; 9 nucleotides match TRBD1. V gave up 5 bases and J gave up 4 bases; unmatched junction bases: 3. Germline V CDR1 and CDR2: SGHNT, YENEEA. The length of the CDR3 is 14 residues. In DNA form, the CDR3 reads TGTGCCAGCAGCCCGGGACAGGGAGGAAACACCATATATTTT. Translated, it gives CASSPGQGGNTIYF. Using reference TRBV11-3 and TRBJ1-3 for the parts outside the CDR3, the full variable domain is EAGVVQSPRYKIIEKKQPVAFWCNPISGHNTLYWYLQNLGQGPELLIRYENEEAVDDSQLPKDRFSAERLKGVDSTLKIQPAELGDSAVYLCASSPGQGGNTIYFGEGSWLTVV.

The sample holds many counts of this clonotype. The rearrangement links TRBV20-1 to TRBJ2-4; 8 bases agree with TRBD2. Looked up from germline, CDR1 is DFQATT and CDR2 is SNEGSKA (reference sequence). Trimming removed 0 bases from V and 0 bases from J; junction bases left unmatched: 7. The CDR3 is made up of 17 amino acids. CDR3 nucleotide sequence: TGCAGTGCTAGAGATCTTGCGGGGGGATTAGCCAAAAACATTCAGTACTTC. Translating it yields CSARDLAGGLAKNIQYF.

This clonotype was seen ten or more times. V is TRBV12-3 or TRBV12-4 and J is TRBJ1-6; D is ambiguous. The V end lost 1 base, the J end lost 0 bases, and 4 bases lay between the germline ends. The CDR3 extends over 15 amino acids. The CDR3 reads CASSLGGSYNSPLHF. The CDR3 coding sequence is TGTGCCAGCAGTTTAGGGGGCTCCTATAATTCACCCCTCCACTTT.

This clonotype was seen repeatedly, ten times or more. The chain has TRBV28 and TRBJ2-7; possible D gene TRBD2, 6 bases. CDR1 MDHEN and CDR2 SYDVKM come from the germline V gene. This CDR3 comprises 14 residues. V was pared by 3 bases and J by 5 bases, with 14 bases between. The CDR3 DNA is TGTGCCAGCAGTTTGTATCTCGGAGGGCACGAGCAGTACTTC. This encodes CASSLYLGGHEQYF.

This clonotype was recorded many times. The V and J genes are TRBV19 and TRBJ2-7; D is possibly TRBD1 (5 bases). Germline-derived CDR1 and CDR2 are LNHDA and SQIVND (reference sequence). CDR3 size: 15 residues. V was pared by 6 bases and J by 0 bases, with 15 bases between. The CDR3 protein is CASSPRVQGSYEQYF. CDR3 nucleotides: TGTGCCAGTAGCCCAAGGGTCCAGGGCTCCTACGAGCAGTACTTC. The variable domain in full, completed from reference TRBV19 and TRBJ2-7, reads DGGITQSPKYLFRKEGQNVTLSCEQNLNHDAMYWYRQDPGQGLRLIYYSQIVNDFQKGDIAEGYSVSREKKESFPLTVTSAQKNPTAFYLCASSPRVQGSYEQYFGPGTRLTVT.

Points on this clonotype: This may come from a read error, since a much larger clone is one base off. The rearrangement joins TRBV30 to TRBJ2-7; D gene uncertain. CDR3 length: 12 residues. Germline CDR1 and CDR2: GTSNPN and SVGIG (reference sequence). The CDR3 here is CAWKPRSYGQYF. CDR3 nucleotide sequence: TGTGCCTGGAAGCCGCGGTCCTACGGGCAGTACTTC.

Ten or more counts support this clonotype. V usage is TRBV7-2 and J usage is TRBJ1-1; no firm D call. This CDR3 contains 15 residues. V was trimmed by 6 bases and J by 0 bases, leaving 14 bases between them. CDR1 is SGHTA, CDR2 FQGNSA, per germline. The CDR3 here is CASRPFGTMNTEAFF. CDR3 bases: TGTGCCAGCAGGCCTTTCGGAACAATGAACACTGAAGCTTTCTTT.

At least ten counts were recorded for this clonotype. V usage is TRBV4-3 and J usage is TRBJ2-5; 7 bases align to TRBD1. The CDR3 totals 15 residues. Germline V CDR1 and CDR2: LGHNA, YSLEER. With 1 base clipped from V and 5 bases from J, the junction kept 7 bases outside the gene matches. The CDR3, as DNA: TGCGCCAGCAGCCAAGCCACAGGGGTGGTCGAGACCCAGTACTTC. Encoded protein: CASSQATGVVETQYF.